This TCR beta chain derives from a study of ipilimumab plus nivolumab after autologous stem cell transplantation. Study as a whole: Patients received a median of roughly five ipilimumab and 8 or 9 nivolumab doses. The study, taken as a whole, reports: Per the authors, repertoire, Treg and microbiota data justify further study.

Produced via immunoSEQ multiplex PCR; TCRdb's table is partial and in-frame only. Of several thousand clones listed, roughly 73% were seen once; the top ten hold about 15%. As regards this clone: What it binds is not known.

Germline V gene data show CDR1 as MNHEY and CDR2 as SMNVEV (reference sequence). Trimming cost V 6 bases and J 7 bases, with 16 bases left between them. The CDR3 loop spans 13 amino acids. Ipilimumab, 1 mg/kg, started 14 to 28 days after autologous transplant. Dosing: nivolumab 3 mg/kg IV, weeks 1, 4, 7, 10, then every two weeks to week 26. The chain recombines TRBV27 with TRBJ2-7; perhaps TRBD2 as D (6 bases). The starting material was PBMCs, obtained in a trial of ipilimumab plus nivolumab as post-transplant consolidation. The TCR sequence derives from a female donor with multiple myeloma. The CDR3 loop reads CASSPPPGVEQYF. For the CDR3, the DNA is TGTGCCAGCAGCCCACCCCCGGGGGTGGAGCAGTACTTC.